This TCR beta chain was recorded in a study of shared clonotypes between healthy human individuals. Study results and limitations: It was the non-shared clonotypes that had lower generation probabilities than clonotypes shared by all four donors. When naive CD4 clonotypes were compared across several donors, 4% to 6.5% were shared.

The assay used deep level. Clones were sequenced by immunoSEQ multiplex PCR, and TCRdb holds only the in-frame ones, with some missing. There are roughly 2.4 million clones in the sample; approximately 95% occur only once, and 0.1% to 0.15% lies in the top ten. Germline CDR1 is DFQATT and CDR2 is SNEGSKA (reference sequence). V was trimmed by 0 bases and J by 8 bases, leaving 7 bases between them. There are 11 residues in the CDR3. With respect to this clone: The antigen remains undetermined.

CD4+ cells yielded CD45RA+ naive and CD45RA-negative memory subsets. Material: naive CD4+ T cells sorted from blood. Regarding subset: CD45RA+ positively selected. The TCR was taken from a man younger than 35 in good health. The rearrangement joins TRBV20-1 to TRBJ1-1; a possible D gene is TRBD1 (6 bases). DNA for the CDR3: TGCAGTGCTAGAGATACAGGGGAAGCTTTCTTT. Protein: CSARDTGEAFF.